By proportion, the clone carrying this T cell receptor beta chain is medium-sized. As yet, its antigen is unknown. This sample stems from a study of T cells in localized non-small cell lung cancer. The length of the CDR3 is 14 residues. Unmatched junction bases numbered 8, after V lost 7 bases and J lost 4 bases. In germline, CDR1 is ENHRY, CDR2 SYGVKD. General study results and limits: The study detected a median roughly 50 of the top 100 tumor clones in adjacent lung. Because only a single region of the tumor was sequenced, heterogeneity remains possible. There was an association of higher blood T cell density with longer overall survival. The study found T cell clonality highest in uninvolved adjacent lung, above tumor.

The data were produced by immunoSEQ multiplex PCR, yet TCRdb's version contains in-frame clones alone and is incomplete. The sample has around 12,000 clones, around 83% seen once. This specimen was peripheral blood, taken before any cancer treatment. The chain combines TRBV10-3 with TRBJ2-7; the match to TRBD2 covers 9 bases. The clonotype comes from a male donor at least 60 years old with stage I lung adenocarcinoma. The CDR3 DNA is TGTGCCATCAATAAGGCGGGAGGGATATACGAGCAGTACTTC. It specifies CAINKAGGIYEQYF.